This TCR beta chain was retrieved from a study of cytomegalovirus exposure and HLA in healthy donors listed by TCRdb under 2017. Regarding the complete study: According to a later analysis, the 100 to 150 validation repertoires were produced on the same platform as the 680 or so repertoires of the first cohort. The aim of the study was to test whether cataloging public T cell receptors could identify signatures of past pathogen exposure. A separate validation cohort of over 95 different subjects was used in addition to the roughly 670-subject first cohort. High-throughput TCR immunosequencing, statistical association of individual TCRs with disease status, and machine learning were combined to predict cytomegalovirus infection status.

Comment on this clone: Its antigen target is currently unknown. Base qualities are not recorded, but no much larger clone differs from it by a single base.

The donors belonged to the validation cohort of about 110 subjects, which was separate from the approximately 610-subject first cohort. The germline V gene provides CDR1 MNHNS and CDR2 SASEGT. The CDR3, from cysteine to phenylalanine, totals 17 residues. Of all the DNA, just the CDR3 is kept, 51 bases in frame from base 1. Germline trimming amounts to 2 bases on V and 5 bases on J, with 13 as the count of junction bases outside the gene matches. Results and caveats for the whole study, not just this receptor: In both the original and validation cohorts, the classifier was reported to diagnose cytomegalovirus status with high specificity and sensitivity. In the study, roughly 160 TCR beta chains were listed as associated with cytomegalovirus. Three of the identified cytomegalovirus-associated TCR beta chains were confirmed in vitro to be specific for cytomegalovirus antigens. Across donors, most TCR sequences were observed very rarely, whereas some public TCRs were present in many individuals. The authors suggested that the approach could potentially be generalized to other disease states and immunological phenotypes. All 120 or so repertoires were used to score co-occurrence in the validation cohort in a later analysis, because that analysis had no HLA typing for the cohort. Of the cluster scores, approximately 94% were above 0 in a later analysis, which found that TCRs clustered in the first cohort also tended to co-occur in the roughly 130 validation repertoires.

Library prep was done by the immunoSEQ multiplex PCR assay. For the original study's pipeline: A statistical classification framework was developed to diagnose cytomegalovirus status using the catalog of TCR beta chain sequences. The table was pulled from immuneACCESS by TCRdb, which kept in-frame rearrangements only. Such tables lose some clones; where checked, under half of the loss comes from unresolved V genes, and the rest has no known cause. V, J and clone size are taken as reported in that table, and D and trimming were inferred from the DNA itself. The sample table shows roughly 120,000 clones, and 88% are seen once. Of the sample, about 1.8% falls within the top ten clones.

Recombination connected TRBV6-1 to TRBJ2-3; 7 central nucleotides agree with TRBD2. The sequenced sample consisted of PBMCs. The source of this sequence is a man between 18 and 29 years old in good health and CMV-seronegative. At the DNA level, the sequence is TGTGCCAGCAGTGAACTTGGCCCAGCGGGACTAATAGATACGCAGTATTTT. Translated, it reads CASSELGPAGLIDTQYF.